These 5 T cell receptor beta chains were all obtained from the same sample, sequenced in a study of cytomegalovirus exposure and HLA in healthy donors. Primers: 60 Vbeta forward and 13 Jbeta reverse. Sequencing was performed with immunoSEQ multiplex PCR; in TCRdb, only in-frame clones are kept and a portion is missing. The sample holds 150,000 to 200,000 clones, over 60% seen once. Sequencing was performed on PBMCs. The receptors here all came from a girl aged 5 to 17 in good health and CMV-seronegative.

The chain is built from TRBV5-1 and TRBJ1-3; TRBD1 matches 7 bases. The CDR3 has 17 residues. V gave up 0 bases and J gave up 2 bases; unmatched junction bases: 8. Germline V gene sequence: CDR1 SGHRS, CDR2 YFSETQ. The CDR3 coding sequence is TGCGCCAGCAGCTTGGATCCAGGGGGGAACGCTGGAAACACCATATATTTT. Amino acids: CASSLDPGGNAGNTIYF.

In this sample, this clone turned up once. Here the CDR3 reads CASSLRIITEAFF. Written as DNA, the CDR3 is TGTGCCAGCAGCTTGAGGATTATAACTGAAGCTTTCTTT. V usage is TRBV11-2 and J usage is TRBJ1-1; D unresolved. The V end lost 3 bases, the J end lost 5 bases, and 10 bases lay between the germline ends. Germline values: CDR1 SGHAT, CDR2 FQNNGV. This CDR3 has 13 residues.

CDR3 sequence (DNA): TGTGCCAGCAGCTCTAGTAGAGAACAAGAGACCCAGTACTTC. As protein: CASSSSREQETQYF. The chain links TRBV7-9 to TRBJ2-5; D is unclear. The V gene lost 4 bases and the J gene lost 2 bases, with 11 bases spanning the gap. CDR1 is SEHNR, CDR2 FQNEAQ, per germline (reference sequence). This CDR3 is built from 14 residues.

The chain couples TRBV12-5 to TRBJ1-4, with a possible D match to TRBD1 (5 bases). CDR1 and CDR2 (germline): LGHNT, FRNRAP. The length of the CDR3 is 12 residues. The germline V and J ends were trimmed by 6 bases and 3 bases, with 5 bases remaining between them. The CDR3 is CASGTANEKLFF. The CDR3 nucleotides read TGTGCTAGTGGGACAGCTAATGAAAAACTGTTTTTT.

The J gene is TRBJ2-3, the V gene TRBV6-5; D may be TRBD1 (7 bases). The CDR3 covers 15 residues. The V gene lost 6 bases and the J gene lost 1 base, with 14 bases spanning the gap. Germline V gene lookup returns CDR1 MNHEY and CDR2 SVGAGI. The CDR3 DNA is TGTGCCAGCAGGTACAGGGGAGGAGGCACAGATACGCAGTATTTT. It translates to CASRYRGGGTDTQYF.